These T cell receptor beta chains were read from a single sample in a study of vaccination effects on CD4 cells after COVID-19. The table came from immunoSEQ multiplex PCR; TCRdb's copy has only in-frame clones and leaves some out. The repertoire holds tens of thousands of clones, with around 70% as singletons. What these receptors recognize is not known. The sample in question was CD4+ T cells from PBMCs cultured with HCoV-OC43 spike peptides, obtained before COVID-19 vaccination. These receptors came from a human donor who received a COVID-19 vaccine. CDR3s include the opening cysteine and the closing phenylalanine or tryptophan. Fields, in order: D gene, clone size, V gene, J gene, CDR3 DNA, CDR3 protein. A D gene is named only where the DNA matches it firmly. Clone size is given for some rows only: seen once, a few or many times, or a class if the clone is expanded.

>TRBD1|few|TRBV5-1|TRBJ1-1
TGCGCCAGCAGCCTAAGACAGGGTAGCGCTGAAGCTTTCTTT
CASSLRQGSAEAFF
>-|once|TRBV30|TRBJ2-3
TGTGCCTGGCACCTAGCGAATTCAGATACGCAGTATTTT
CAWHLANSDTQYF
>-|-|TRBV3-1/TRBV3-2|TRBJ1-3
TGTGCCAGCAGCCAAGGTGCGCGCCTCTCTGGAAACACCATATATTTT
CASSQGARLSGNTIYF
>-|-|TRBV3-1/TRBV3-2|TRBJ1-1
TGTGCCAGCAGCCAAGTTTTGGTAGCGACAGCGGGAACTGAAGCTTTCTTT
CASSQVLVATAGTEAFF
>TRBD2|-|TRBV5-1|TRBJ2-7
TGCGCCAGCAGCGTCCGGGGGGACGAGCAGTACTTC
CASSVRGDEQYF
>-|-|TRBV29-1|TRBJ1-4
TGCAGCGTTACTGCTCGCGCAACTAATGAAAAACTGTTTTTT
CSVTARATNEKLFF
>-|-|TRBV6-2/TRBV6-3|TRBJ1-2
TGTGCCAGCAGTTCCCCCCAGGCTTCGAACTATGGCTACACCTTC
CASSSPQASNYGYTF
>-|-|TRBV4-1|TRBJ2-1
TGCGCCAGCAGCCAAGATCACAGTAACAATGAGCAGTTCTTC
CASSQDHSNNEQFF
>TRBD1|-|TRBV6-5|TRBJ1-5
TGTGCCACCTGGACAGGCCGTGGGGGACAGCCCCAGCATTTT
CATWTGRGGQPQHF
>-|-|TRBV5-1|TRBJ2-2
TGCGCCAGCAGCGTGGTAGGGGCCGGGGAGCTGTTTTTT
CASSVVGAGELFF
>-|-|TRBV18|TRBJ2-7
TGTGCCAGCTCCCCCAGGCACAGCCTCTCCTACGAGCAGTACTTC
CASSPRHSLSYEQYF
>-|-|TRBV11-2|TRBJ2-5
TGTGCCAGCAGCTTAGCTGCATTCCAAGAGACCCAGTACTTC
CASSLAAFQETQYF
>-|-|TRBV15|TRBJ2-2
TGTGCCACCAGCAGAGATAGGGGGGCGGTCGCCGGGGAGCTGTTTTTT
CATSRDRGAVAGELFF
>-|few|TRBV4-1|TRBJ1-3
TGCGCCAGCAGCTCCGTCTCTCCCAAGAGCTCTGGAAACACCATATATTTT
CASSSVSPKSSGNTIYF
>-|-|TRBV2|TRBJ2-7
TGTGCCAGCAGTGCCCCCCTCGAGCAGTACTTC
CASSAPLEQYF
>-|-|TRBV7-9|TRBJ1-1
TGTGCCAGCAGCTCCAGGGGAAATACTGAAGCTTTCTTT
CASSSRGNTEAFF
>TRBD2|-|TRBV20-1|TRBJ2-1
TGCAGTGCTAGTGGGACTACTAACAATGAGCAGTTCTTC
CSASGTTNNEQFF
>-|few|TRBV5-1|TRBJ2-7
TGCGCCAGCAGCTTGGGTCGGGCGGACCGCTACGAGCAGTACTTC
CASSLGRADRYEQYF
>-|-|TRBV21-1|TRBJ1-4
TGTGCCAGCCATGAAGAGAGCCGAAATGAAAAACTGTTTTTT
CASHEESRNEKLFF
>-|few|TRBV7-9|TRBJ2-4
TGTGCCAGTAGCGGCCACGAAAACATTCAGTACTTC
CASSGHENIQYF
>-|few|TRBV7-9|TRBJ1-5
TGTGCCAGCAGCTTGGGTCAGGGGTTTAGCAATCAGCCCCAGCATTTT
CASSLGQGFSNQPQHF
>-|-|TRBV6-6|TRBJ2-6
TGTGCCAGCTCGAGAACGGACTCTGGGGCCAACGTCCTGACTTTC
CASSRTDSGANVLTF
>-|-|TRBV7-9|TRBJ2-2
TGTGCCAGCAGCTTATTTTCGGGAACCGGGGAGCTGTTTTTT
CASSLFSGTGELFF
>TRBD2|-|TRBV6-5|TRBJ2-2
TGTGCCAGCAGTTTCGGGGGGGGGATTACCGGGGAGCTGTTTTTT
CASSFGGGITGELFF
>-|-|TRBV11-2|TRBJ1-5
TGTGCCAGCAGCTTAGATCCTGGGGAAAGTCAGCCCCAGCATTTT
CASSLDPGESQPQHF
>-|-|TRBV19|TRBJ1-4
TGTGCCAGTAGCACCTCGGGGATGGGTGAAAAACTGTTTTTT
CASSTSGMGEKLFF
>-|few|TRBV5-4|TRBJ1-4
TGTGCCAGCTCCTATGACGGTGAAAAACTGTTTTTT
CASSYDGEKLFF
>TRBD2|-|TRBV24-1|TRBJ2-1
TGTGCCACCAGTGTCGCACTAGCGGGAGGCAATGAGCAGTTCTTC
CATSVALAGGNEQFF
>-|-|TRBV30|TRBJ1-1
TGTGCCTGGGACAGGCGCGGCACTGAAGCTTTCTTT
CAWDRRGTEAFF
>TRBD1|-|TRBV19|TRBJ1-5
TGTGCCAGTACCGTTGGGGGACAGATCAATCAGCCCCAGCATTTT
CASTVGGQINQPQHF
>TRBD1|-|TRBV18|TRBJ2-3
TGTGCCAGCTCATCGACAGGGGGCGGAGTGGCAGATACGCAGTATTTT
CASSSTGGGVADTQYF
>TRBD1|-|TRBV19|TRBJ2-3
TGTGCCAGTAGTATAGCCGGACAGGGGAAAGATACGCAGTATTTT
CASSIAGQGKDTQYF
>-|few|TRBV28|TRBJ1-6
TGTGCCAGCAGGCAGCGGGAAAATAATTCACCCCTCCACTTT
CASRQRENNSPLHF